What follows is one TCR beta chain and its context. Its cognate antigen is unknown. This same CDR3 is encoded by further DNA sequences in the sample. The data originate from a study of shared clonotypes between healthy human individuals. The V and J ends lost 0 bases and 4 bases respectively, with 10 bases between them. CDR1 is GTSNPN, CDR2 SVGIG, per germline (reference sequence). The CDR3 extends over 14 amino acids. Source study methods: ImmunoSEQ yielded junction-only sequences lacking quality scores, so filtering differed. Generated by immunoSEQ multiplex PCR, the TCRdb table keeps only in-frame clones and is missing some. The V and J calls and clone size come from that table; D and trimming were worked out from the DNA. Here the sample spans roughly 2,300,000 clones, around 92% being singletons. Donors were healthy HIV-negative adults without recent acute infections or vaccinations. Only Caucasian adults living in Nashville, Tennessee made up the donor group.

Study-level results: It was only blood that was sampled, and tissue repertoires likely differ.

This chain links TRBV30 with TRBJ1-5; TRBD1 is a possible D gene (5 bases). The sequence derives from a man aged 18 to 29 in good health. Some clones in this sample may be carry-over from other donors' samples. Specimen: naive CD4+ T cells from PBMCs. Described subset: CD45RA+ positively selected. The CDR3 DNA follows: TGTGCCTGGAGTGTAGGGACCCTTAATCAGCCCCAGCATTTT. This gives the protein CAWSVGTLNQPQHF.